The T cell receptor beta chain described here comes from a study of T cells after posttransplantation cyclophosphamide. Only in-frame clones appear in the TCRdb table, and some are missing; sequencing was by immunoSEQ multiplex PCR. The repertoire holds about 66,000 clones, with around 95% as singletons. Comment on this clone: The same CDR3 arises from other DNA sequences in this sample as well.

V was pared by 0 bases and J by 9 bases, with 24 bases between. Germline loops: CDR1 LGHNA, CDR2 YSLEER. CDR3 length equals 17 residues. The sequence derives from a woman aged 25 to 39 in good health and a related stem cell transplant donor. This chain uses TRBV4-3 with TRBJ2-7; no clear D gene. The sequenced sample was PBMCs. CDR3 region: CASSQEIADAGTNGQYF. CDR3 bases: TGCGCCAGCAGCCAAGAGATTGCGGACGCAGGTACGAATGGGCAGTACTTC.